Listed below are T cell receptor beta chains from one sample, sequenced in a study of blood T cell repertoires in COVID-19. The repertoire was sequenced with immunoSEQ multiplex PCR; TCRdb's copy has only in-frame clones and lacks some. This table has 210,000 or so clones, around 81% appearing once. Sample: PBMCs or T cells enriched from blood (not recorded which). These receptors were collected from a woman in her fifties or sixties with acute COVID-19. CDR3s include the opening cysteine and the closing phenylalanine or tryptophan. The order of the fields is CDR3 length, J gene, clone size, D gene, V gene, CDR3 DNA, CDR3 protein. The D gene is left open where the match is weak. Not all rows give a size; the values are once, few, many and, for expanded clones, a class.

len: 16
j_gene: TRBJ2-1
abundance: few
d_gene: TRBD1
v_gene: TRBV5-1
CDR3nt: TGCGCCAGCAGCCCTGGGGGGACAGGGGGTTTCAATGAGCAGTTCTTC
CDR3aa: CASSPGGTGGFNEQFF

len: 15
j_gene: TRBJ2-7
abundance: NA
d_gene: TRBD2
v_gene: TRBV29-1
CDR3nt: TGCAGCGTTGAGGTATATGCGGGAGGGCCGGGGGAGCAGTACTTC
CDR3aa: CSVEVYAGGPGEQYF

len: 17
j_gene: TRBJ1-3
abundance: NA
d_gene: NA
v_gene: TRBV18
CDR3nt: TGTGCCAGCTCACCATTAACGAGAGGGGGCTCTGGAAACACCATATATTTT
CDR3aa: CASSPLTRGGSGNTIYF

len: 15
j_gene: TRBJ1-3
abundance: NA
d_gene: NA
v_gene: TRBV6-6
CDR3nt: TGTGCCAGCAGTTCTCGGGGGTTGAGTGGAAACACCATATATTTT
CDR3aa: CASSSRGLSGNTIYF

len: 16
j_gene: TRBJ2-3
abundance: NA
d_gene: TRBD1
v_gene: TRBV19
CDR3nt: TGTGCCAGTAGTACTCTGACAGGGAGTGGCACAGATACGCAGTATTTT
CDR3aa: CASSTLTGSGTDTQYF

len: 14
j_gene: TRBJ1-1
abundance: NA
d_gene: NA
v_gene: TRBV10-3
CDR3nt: TGTGCCATCAGTGACAGGGATCGGAACACTGAAGCTTTCTTT
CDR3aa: CAISDRDRNTEAFF

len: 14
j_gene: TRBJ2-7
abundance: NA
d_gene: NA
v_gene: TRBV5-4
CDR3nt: TGTGCCAGCAGCTTGGTCCGGGATTCGTCCGAGCAGTACTTC
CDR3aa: CASSLVRDSSEQYF

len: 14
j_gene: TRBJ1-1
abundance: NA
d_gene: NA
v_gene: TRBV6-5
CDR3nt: TGTGCCAGCATTCCAGACAGGCGGAACACTGAAGCTTTCTTT
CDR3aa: CASIPDRRNTEAFF

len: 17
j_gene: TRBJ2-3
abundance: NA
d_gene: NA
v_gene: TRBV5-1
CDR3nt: TGCGCCAGCAGCTTGGCCTTGGGCGGAGGAGGGACAGATACGCAGTATTTT
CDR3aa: CASSLALGGGGTDTQYF

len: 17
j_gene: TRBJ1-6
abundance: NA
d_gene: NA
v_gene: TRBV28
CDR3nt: TGTGCCAGCAGTAGGGGACTCCTGAGCTCCTATAATTCACCCCTCCACTTT
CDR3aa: CASSRGLLSSYNSPLHF

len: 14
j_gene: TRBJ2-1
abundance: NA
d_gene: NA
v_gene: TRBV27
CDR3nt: TGTGCCAGCAAGCTAGCGAGCTCCTACAATGAGCAGTTCTTC
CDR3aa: CASKLASSYNEQFF

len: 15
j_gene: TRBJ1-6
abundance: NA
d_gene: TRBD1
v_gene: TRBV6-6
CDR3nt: TGTGCCAGCAGTTTACAGGGGATAAGTAATTCACCCCTCCACTTT
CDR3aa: CASSLQGISNSPLHF

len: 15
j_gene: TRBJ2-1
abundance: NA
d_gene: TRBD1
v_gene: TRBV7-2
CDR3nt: TGTGCCAGCAGAATTCCGGGACAGAACTACAATGAGCAGTTCTTC
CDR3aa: CASRIPGQNYNEQFF